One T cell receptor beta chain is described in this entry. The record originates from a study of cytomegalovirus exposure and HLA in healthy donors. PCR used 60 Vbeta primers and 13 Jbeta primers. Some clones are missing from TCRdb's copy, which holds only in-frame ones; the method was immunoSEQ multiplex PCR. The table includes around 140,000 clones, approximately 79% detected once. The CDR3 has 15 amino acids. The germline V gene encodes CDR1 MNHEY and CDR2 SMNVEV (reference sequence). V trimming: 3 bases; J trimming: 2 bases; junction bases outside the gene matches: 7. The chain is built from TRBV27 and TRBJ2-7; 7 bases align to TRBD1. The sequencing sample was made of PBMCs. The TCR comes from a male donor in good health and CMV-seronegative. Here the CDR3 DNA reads TGTGCCAGCAGTTTCGTAGGGGGCGCCCCCTACGAGCAGTACTTC. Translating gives CASSFVGGAPYEQYF.